The following is a TCR beta chain sequence with its context. No antigen is known for it. This specimen belongs to a study of CD8+ T cells in alopecia areata. Study details: A regimen of oral tofacitinib, 5 to 10 mg twice daily, was given to treated patients. Study observations and caveats: Scalp and blood retained many expanded lesional clones during tofacitinib. Scalp specimens additionally yield sequences from normal skin's resident alphabeta T cells.

This sample's treatment: oral pan-JAK inhibitor, 5-10 mg twice daily. Following RNA extraction, reverse transcription yielded cDNA that acted as the sequencing template. Sequenced by immunoSEQ multiplex PCR; TCRdb stores in-frame clones only, minus some. Of approximately 210,000 clones listed, roughly three fifths were seen once; the top ten hold approximately 1.2%. V lost 6 bases and J 0 bases, leaving 8 bases between the germline ends. Germline CDR1 reads SQVTM; CDR2 reads ANQGSEA. This CDR3 region has 12 residues. This receptor was identified in a human donor with alopecia areata. The chain combines TRBV29-1 with TRBJ1-2; D is unresolved. This specimen was CD4+ T cells sorted from blood, taken at roughly week 45, from a patient treated with tofacitinib. The CDR3 sequence is CSVRGPNYGYTF. The CDR3 region has the DNA TGCAGCGTCCGCGGCCCTAACTATGGCTACACCTTC.